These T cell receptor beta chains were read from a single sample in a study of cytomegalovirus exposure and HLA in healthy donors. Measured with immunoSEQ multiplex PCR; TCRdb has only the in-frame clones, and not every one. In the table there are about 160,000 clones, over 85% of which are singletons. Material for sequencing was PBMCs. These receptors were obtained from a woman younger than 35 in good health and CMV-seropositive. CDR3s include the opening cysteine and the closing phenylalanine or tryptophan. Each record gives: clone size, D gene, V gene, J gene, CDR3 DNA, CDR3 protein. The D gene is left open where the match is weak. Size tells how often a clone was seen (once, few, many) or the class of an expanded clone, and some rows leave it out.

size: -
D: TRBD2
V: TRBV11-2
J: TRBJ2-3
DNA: TGTGCCAGCAGCCGAACCACTAGCGGGATTGCTACAGATACGCAGTATTTT
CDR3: CASSRTTSGIATDTQYF

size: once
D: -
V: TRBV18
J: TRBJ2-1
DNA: TGTGCCAGCTCATCGTCCTACGTCTCCTACAATGAGCAGTTCTTC
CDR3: CASSSSYVSYNEQFF

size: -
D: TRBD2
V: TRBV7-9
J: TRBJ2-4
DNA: TGTGCCAGCAGCTCTGGGACTAGCGGGGACTCGATAGACATTCAGTACTTC
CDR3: CASSSGTSGDSIDIQYF

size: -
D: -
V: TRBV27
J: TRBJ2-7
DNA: TGTGCCAGCAGTTTTGTCGTGGCGGGAAGGCGCTACGAGCAGTACTTC
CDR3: CASSFVVAGRRYEQYF

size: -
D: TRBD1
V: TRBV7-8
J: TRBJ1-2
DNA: TGTGCCAGCAGCTTTGGGACAGGGGGCGGCGGCGACTATGGCTACACCTTC
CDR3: CASSFGTGGGGDYGYTF

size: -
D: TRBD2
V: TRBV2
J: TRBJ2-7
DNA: TGTGCCAGCGGTATAGCGGGAGGCGAGCAGTACTTC
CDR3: CASGIAGGEQYF

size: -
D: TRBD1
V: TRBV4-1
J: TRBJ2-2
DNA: TGCGCCAACAACTTGGACAGGAGTCCTTATCCGAACACCGGGGAGCTGTTTTTT
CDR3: CANNLDRSPYPNTGELFF

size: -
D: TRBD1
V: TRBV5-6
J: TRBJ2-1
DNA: TGTGCCAGCAGCCCTCGACAGGGCTATGAGCAGTTCTTC
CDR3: CASSPRQGYEQFF

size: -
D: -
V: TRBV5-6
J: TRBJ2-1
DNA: TGTGCCAGCAGCGGGACTTCCAATGAGCAGTTCTTC
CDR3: CASSGTSNEQFF

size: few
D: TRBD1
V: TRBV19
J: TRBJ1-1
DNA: TGTGCCAGTAGGCCGGGACAGGGAAACACTGAAGCTTTCTTT
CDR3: CASRPGQGNTEAFF

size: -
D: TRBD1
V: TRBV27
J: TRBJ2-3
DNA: TGTGCCAGCACATCGGTCCGACAGGGGCCAGATACGCAGTATTTT
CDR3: CASTSVRQGPDTQYF

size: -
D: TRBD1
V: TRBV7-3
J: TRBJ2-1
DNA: TGTGCCAGCAGCCATAACAGGGGGCAAAAGTTCTTC
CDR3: CASSHNRGQKFF

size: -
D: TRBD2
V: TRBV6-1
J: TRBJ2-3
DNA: TGTGCCAGCAGTGAAGTAGCGGGAGGTTCCACAGATACGCAGTATTTT
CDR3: CASSEVAGGSTDTQYF

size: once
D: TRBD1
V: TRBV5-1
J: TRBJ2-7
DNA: TGCGCCAGCAGCTTGGGGGGACAGCGTTACAACGAGCAGTACTTC
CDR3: CASSLGGQRYNEQYF

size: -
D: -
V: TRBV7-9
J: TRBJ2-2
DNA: TGTGCCAGCAGCTTAATGGGGAGTACCGGGGAGCTGTTTTTT
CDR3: CASSLMGSTGELFF

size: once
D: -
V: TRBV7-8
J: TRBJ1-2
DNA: TGTGCCAGCAGCTTAAGAGACAAAAACAGGGATGATGGCTACACCTTC
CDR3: CASSLRDKNRDDGYTF

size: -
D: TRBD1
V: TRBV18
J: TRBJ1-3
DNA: TGTGCCAGCTCATCAACAGGGGTCGGAAACACCATATATTTT
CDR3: CASSSTGVGNTIYF

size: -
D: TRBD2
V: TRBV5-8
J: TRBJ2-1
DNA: TGTGCCAGCAGCCACCGGACTAGCGGGTTGTACAATGAGCAGTTCTTC
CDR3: CASSHRTSGLYNEQFF

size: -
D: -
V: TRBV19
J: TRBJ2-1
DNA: TGTGCCAGTAGTATGCGGCGCGGGATAGGCACCTACAATGAGCAGTTCTTC
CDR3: CASSMRRGIGTYNEQFF

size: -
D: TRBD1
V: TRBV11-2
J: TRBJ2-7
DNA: TGTGCCAGCAGGTCCCTCAGCCGGGACAGGGAAGCCGAGCAGTACTTC
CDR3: CASRSLSRDREAEQYF

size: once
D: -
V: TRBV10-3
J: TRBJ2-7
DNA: TGTGCCATCAGTGACCCGGGACTCCTTAACTACGAGCAGTACTTC
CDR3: CAISDPGLLNYEQYF

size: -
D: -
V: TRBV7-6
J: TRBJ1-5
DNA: TGTGCCAGCAGCTTCAGAGGGAATCAGCCCCAGCATTTT
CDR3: CASSFRGNQPQHF

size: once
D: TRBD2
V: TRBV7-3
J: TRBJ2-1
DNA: TGTGCCAGCAGCTTTAGCGGGGGTTCCTACAATGAGCAGTTCTTC
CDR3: CASSFSGGSYNEQFF

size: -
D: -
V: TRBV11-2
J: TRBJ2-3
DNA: TGTGCCAGCAGCTTGTGGAATCAGGGAATAGATACGCAGTATTTT
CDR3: CASSLWNQGIDTQYF

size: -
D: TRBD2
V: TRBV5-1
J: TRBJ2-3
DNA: TGCGCCAGCAGCAGGACTAGCGGGAGGGCCGGCACAGATACGCAGTATTTT
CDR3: CASSRTSGRAGTDTQYF

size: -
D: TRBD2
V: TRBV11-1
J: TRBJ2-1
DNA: TGTGCCAGCAGCTTTCTAGCGGGAGAGTTCTACAATGAGCAGTTCTTC
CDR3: CASSFLAGEFYNEQFF

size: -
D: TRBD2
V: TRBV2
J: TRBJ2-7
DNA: TGTGCCAGCAAGGTAGCGGGGGAGCAGTACTTC
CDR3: CASKVAGEQYF

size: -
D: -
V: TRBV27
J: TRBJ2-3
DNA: TGTGCCAGCAGCCGCTCATGGGCGCCTAGCACAGATACGCAGTATTTT
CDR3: CASSRSWAPSTDTQYF

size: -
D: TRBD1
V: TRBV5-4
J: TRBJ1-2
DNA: TGTGCCAGCAGCTTGGGAGACAGGGGGCGAAACTATGGCTACACCTTC
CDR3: CASSLGDRGRNYGYTF

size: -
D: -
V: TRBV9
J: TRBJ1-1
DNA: TGTGCCAGCAGCGGGCTAGCGGGGGGCTTAAACACTGAAGCTTTCTTT
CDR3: CASSGLAGGLNTEAFF

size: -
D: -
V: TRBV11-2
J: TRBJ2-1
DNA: TGTGCCAGCAGCTCAAGCCTCGGGACACCCAATGAGCAGTTCTTC
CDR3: CASSSSLGTPNEQFF

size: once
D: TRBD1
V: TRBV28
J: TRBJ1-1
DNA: TGTGCCAGCAGTATCACAGGGGATTACGAAGCTTTCTTT
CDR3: CASSITGDYEAFF

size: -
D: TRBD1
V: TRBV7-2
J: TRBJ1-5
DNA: TGTGCCAGCAGCGTACCGGGACAGGGATTGGGTCAGCCCCAGCATTTT
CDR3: CASSVPGQGLGQPQHF

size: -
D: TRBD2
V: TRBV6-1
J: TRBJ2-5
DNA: TGTGCCAGCAGTGAAGACCCTAGCGGGAGGGGAGAGACCCAGTACTTC
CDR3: CASSEDPSGRGETQYF

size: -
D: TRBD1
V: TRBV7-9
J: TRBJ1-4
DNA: TGTGCCAGCAGCTTGGGGACAGGGGTTAATAATGAAAAACTGTTTTTT
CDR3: CASSLGTGVNNEKLFF

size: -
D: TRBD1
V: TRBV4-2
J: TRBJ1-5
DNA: TGTGCCAGCAGCCACATATCACAGGGGAGCGGCAATCAGCCCCAGCATTTT
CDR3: CASSHISQGSGNQPQHF

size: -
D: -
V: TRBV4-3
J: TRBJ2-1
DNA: TGCGCCAGCAGCTTCTGGGGAGGCGCGGGAAATGAGCAGTTCTTC
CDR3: CASSFWGGAGNEQFF

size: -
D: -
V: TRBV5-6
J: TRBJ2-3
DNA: TGTGCCAGCAGCTTAAGGGGTGCCCCAGATACGCAGTATTTT
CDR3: CASSLRGAPDTQYF

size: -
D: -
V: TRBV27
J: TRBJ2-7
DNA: TGTGCCAGCAATTCTGGCGGGGCCTACGAGCAGTACTTC
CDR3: CASNSGGAYEQYF

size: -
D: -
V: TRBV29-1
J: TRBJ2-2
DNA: TGCAGCGTTCGGGACTTAACGAACACCGGGGAGCTGTTTTTT
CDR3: CSVRDLTNTGELFF

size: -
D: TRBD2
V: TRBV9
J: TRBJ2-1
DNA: TGTGCCAGCAGCGTGGGGACTAGCGGGAGGGCGGATGAGCAGTTCTTC
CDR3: CASSVGTSGRADEQFF

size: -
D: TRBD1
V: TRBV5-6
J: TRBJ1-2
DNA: TGTGCCAGCAGCACTACGGACAGGGGGCCCTTTTGGAGCTACACCTTC
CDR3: CASSTTDRGPFWSYTF

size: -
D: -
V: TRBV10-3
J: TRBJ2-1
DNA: TGTGCCATCAGTGAGTCCAACGAGATAGAGCAGTTCTTC
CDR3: CAISESNEIEQFF